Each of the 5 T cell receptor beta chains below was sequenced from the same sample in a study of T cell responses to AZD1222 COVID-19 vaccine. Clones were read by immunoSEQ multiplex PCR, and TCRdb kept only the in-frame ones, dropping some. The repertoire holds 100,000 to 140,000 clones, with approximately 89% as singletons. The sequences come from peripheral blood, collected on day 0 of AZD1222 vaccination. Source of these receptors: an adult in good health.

The CDR3 bases are TGTGCCAGCAGCGCTTTAGTCGGGGATTCACCCCTCCACTTT. It codes for CASSALVGDSPLHF. The chain uses TRBV9 and TRBJ1-6, with no clear D. Trimming shortened V by 3 bases and J by 8 bases, and 12 bases separated the two germline ends. The CDR3 totals 14 residues. Germline-derived CDR1 and CDR2 are SGDLS and YYNGEE.

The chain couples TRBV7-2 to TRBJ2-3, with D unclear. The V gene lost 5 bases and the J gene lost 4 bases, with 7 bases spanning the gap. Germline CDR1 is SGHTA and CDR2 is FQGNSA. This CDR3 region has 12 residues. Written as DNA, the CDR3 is TGTGCCAGCAGCACTGCAGCAGATACGCAGTATTTT. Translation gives CASSTAADTQYF.

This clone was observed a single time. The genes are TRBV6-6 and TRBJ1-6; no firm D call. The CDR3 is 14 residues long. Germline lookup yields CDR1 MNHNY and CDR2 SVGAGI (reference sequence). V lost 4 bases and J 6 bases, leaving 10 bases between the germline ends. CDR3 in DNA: TGTGCCAGCAGTTTAGGCGACGGTAATTCACCCCTCCACTTT. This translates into CASSLGDGNSPLHF.

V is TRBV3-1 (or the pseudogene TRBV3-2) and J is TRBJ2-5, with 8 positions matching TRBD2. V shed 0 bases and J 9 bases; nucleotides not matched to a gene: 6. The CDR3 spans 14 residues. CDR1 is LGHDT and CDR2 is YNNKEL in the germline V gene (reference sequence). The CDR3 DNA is TGTGCCAGCAGCCAAGATCTTAGCGGGGCAGCCCAGTACTTC. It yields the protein CASSQDLSGAAQYF.

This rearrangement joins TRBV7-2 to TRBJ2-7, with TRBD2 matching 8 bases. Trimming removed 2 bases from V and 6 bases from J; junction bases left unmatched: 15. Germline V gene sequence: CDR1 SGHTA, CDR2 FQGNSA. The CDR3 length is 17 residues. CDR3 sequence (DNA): TGTGCCAGCAGCTTAAGTATGTTAGCGGGGACACGGGGCGAGCAGTACTTC. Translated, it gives CASSLSMLAGTRGEQYF.